This T cell receptor (beta chain) was obtained from a study of Tregs in tolerant kidney transplant recipients. Only in-frame clones appear in the TCRdb table, and some are missing; sequencing was by immunoSEQ multiplex PCR. The table has tens of thousands of clones, over 75% seen once. Per germline, CDR1 MNHNS and CDR2 SASEGT. The CDR3 has 15 residues. Between the trimmed V and J ends, which lost 6 bases and 4 bases, there was a span of 16 bases. Before regulatory T cell sorting, thawed PBMCs rested overnight at 37°C in about 210 IU/ml IL-2. This sequence originates from a human donor who received a combined kidney and bone marrow transplant. Specimen: Tregs from blood, collected before the transplant. The chain joins TRBV6-1 to TRBJ1-5, with D tentatively TRBD1 (6 bases). This CDR3 is CASSTQGIGNQPQHF. In nucleotides, the CDR3 is TGTGCCAGCAGCACCCAGGGGATCGGGAATCAGCCCCAGCATTTT.